The entry that follows covers one TCR beta chain sequence. What it binds is unknown. The data derive from a study of T cell repertoires in urothelial bladder cancer. Study findings and constraints: One T-cell clone reached up to roughly 15% of carcinoma infiltrating lymphocytes.

TCRdb's copy holds only in-frame clones and misses some; the assay was immunoSEQ multiplex PCR. This repertoire shows 9,500 to 13,000 clones, about two thirds found once; its top ten account for 5.5% to 7%. The V end was cut by 8 bases, the J end by 1 base, with 15 bases between. Germline V CDR1 and CDR2: LNHDA, SQIVND (reference sequence). The CDR3 is 14 amino acids. The TCR comes from a human donor with a benign inflammatory bladder lesion. The sequencing input was tumor-infiltrating cells from bladder cancer. The rearrangement uses TRBV19 and TRBJ2-7; tentative D call: TRBD1 (7 bases). The CDR3 is CASSRGDESYEQYF. The CDR3 bases are TGTGCCAGTTCCAGGGGGGACGAATCCTACGAGCAGTACTTC.